The TCR beta chain described here comes from a study of T cell repertoires in cytomegalovirus infection. Germline V gene lookup returns CDR1 SNHLY and CDR2 FYNNEI. The CDR3 sequence is 15 residues long. V shed 0 bases and J 2 bases; nucleotides not matched to a gene: 0. This clonotype was detected many times. MiXCR was run by TCRdb on the reads, yielding one entry per CDR3 protein. The sample holds 400,000 to 550,000 distinct CDR3 sequences, about 10% seen once. The sample consisted of PBMCs. This sequence joins TRBV2 and TRBJ2-7; 11 bases agree with TRBD1. This sequence was found in a human donor in good health (CMV status not recorded). Some clones in this sample may be carry-over from other donors' samples. CDR3 nucleotide sequence: TGTGCCAGCAGTGAAGCGGGACAGGGGGCCTACGAGCAGTACTTC. It specifies CASSEAGQGAYEQYF.